This is a list of T cell receptor beta chains from one sample in a study of technical replicates of blood from several donors. Only in-frame clones appear in the TCRdb table, and some are missing; sequencing was by immunoSEQ multiplex PCR. The sample holds more than 70,000 clones, 75% to 95% seen once. The sequencing sample was made of T cells isolated from PBMCs. These receptors all stem from a human donor in good health. Each CDR3 is given with its conserved first and last residue. The D gene is left open where the match is weak. Size is omitted from some rows. Given values are once, few, many or a class for expanded clones.

TRBD2	TRBV27	NA	TRBJ2-1	TGTGCCAGCAGTTTCGCAGCGGGATCCTACAATGAGCAGTTCTTC	CASSFAAGSYNEQFF
NA	TRBV5-8	NA	TRBJ2-7	TGTGCCAGCAGCTTGGCCCCCGGCTACGAGCAGTACTTC	CASSLAPGYEQYF
NA	TRBV6-1	NA	TRBJ2-7	TGTGCCACCGGCGGTTCCTCTCGTTCTCCCTACGAGCAGTACTTC	CATGGSSRSPYEQYF
NA	TRBV15	NA	TRBJ1-5	TGTGCCACCAGCAGACTCCAGGGAAATCAGCCCCAGCATTTT	CATSRLQGNQPQHF
TRBD1	TRBV9	NA	TRBJ1-6	TGTGCCAGCTCCAGGCAGGGGGAGGATTCACCCCTCCACTTT	CASSRQGEDSPLHF
NA	TRBV27	NA	TRBJ1-4	TGTGCCAGCAGTTGGGGGGGTACTAATGAAAAACTGTTTTTT	CASSWGGTNEKLFF
TRBD1	TRBV10-2	NA	TRBJ2-2	TGCGCCAGCAGTGAGTCAAGGACAGGTCCGAACACCGGGGAGCTGTTTTTT	CASSESRTGPNTGELFF
TRBD2	TRBV2	NA	TRBJ2-1	TGTGCCAGCAGACTAGATCCGGGACTAGCGGGGGAAGACAATGAGCAGTTCTTC	CASRLDPGLAGEDNEQFF
TRBD2	TRBV19	NA	TRBJ2-7	TGTGCCAGTAGAGAAAGCGGGGGATCCAATTACGAGCAGTACTTC	CASRESGGSNYEQYF
TRBD1	TRBV4-1	NA	TRBJ2-7	TGCGCCAGCAGCCAAGTTTCGGGACAGGGAACCTACGAGCAGTACTTC	CASSQVSGQGTYEQYF
NA	TRBV5-8	NA	TRBJ2-1	TGTGCCAGCAGCTTGGCCAGGGCTAGGCCCTTCTTC	CASSLARARPFF
TRBD2	TRBV29-1	NA	TRBJ2-1	TGCAGCGTTAAAGAACTAGCGGGGATCAATGAGCAGTTCTTC	CSVKELAGINEQFF
TRBD2	TRBV15	NA	TRBJ2-4	TGTGCCACCAGCGGCGGTAGCGGGACGGCCCGCATGAACATTCAGTACTTC	CATSGGSGTARMNIQYF
TRBD1	TRBV5-8	NA	TRBJ2-7	TGTGCCAGCAGCCCGCCAGGGACAGGGAGGTCCTACGAGCAGTACTTC	CASSPPGTGRSYEQYF
NA	TRBV5-1	NA	TRBJ1-3	TGCGCCAGCAGCTCGGGGGATGGAAACACCATATATTTT	CASSSGDGNTIYF
NA	TRBV10-2	NA	TRBJ1-2	TGCGCCAGCAGTGAGTCCGTTAACTATGGCTACACCTTC	CASSESVNYGYTF
NA	TRBV5-4	NA	TRBJ1-2	TGTGCCAGCAGCTCCGACGGAGGTGCGGGCTATGGCTACACCTTC	CASSSDGGAGYGYTF
NA	TRBV5-4	NA	TRBJ1-2	TGTGCCAGCAGCTTCGCGGGTCCGGATGGCTACACCTTC	CASSFAGPDGYTF
NA	TRBV5-4	NA	TRBJ2-3	TGTGCCAGCAGCCCCGGTCAGAGGGTCGATACGCAGTATTTT	CASSPGQRVDTQYF
TRBD2	TRBV6-1	NA	TRBJ2-7	TGTGCCAGCAGTCGGGGGGCCTACGAGCAGTACTTC	CASSRGAYEQYF
TRBD2	TRBV5-4	NA	TRBJ2-1	TGTGCCAGCAGTTCCGGGACTACGGCGTCCAATGAGCAGTTCTTC	CASSSGTTASNEQFF
TRBD1	TRBV30	once	TRBJ2-1	TGTGCCTGGAGTGGACAGGGATACTACAATGAGCAGTTCTTC	CAWSGQGYYNEQFF
TRBD2	TRBV19	NA	TRBJ2-1	TGTGCCAGTAGTGAAGCGGGGAATGAGCAGTTCTTC	CASSEAGNEQFF
NA	TRBV29-1	NA	TRBJ2-6	TGCAGCGTGCAACAGGGAAGCCCGCGTTCTGGGGCCAACGTCCTGACTTTC	CSVQQGSPRSGANVLTF
TRBD1	TRBV27	once	TRBJ2-7	TGTGCCAGCAGTTTATCGGACAGGGGGCAACGCGAGCAGTACTTC	CASSLSDRGQREQYF
TRBD1	TRBV5-8	NA	TRBJ1-1	TGTGCCAGCAGCTTGTACAGGGGACAGAACACTGAAGCTTTCTTT	CASSLYRGQNTEAFF
TRBD2	TRBV11-2	NA	TRBJ2-7	TGTGCCAGCAGCTTGTGGGGGGGTGATCACGAGCAGTACTTC	CASSLWGGDHEQYF
NA	TRBV19	NA	TRBJ1-5	TGTGCCAGTAGTACCGAACAGGGCCTAAGCAATCAGCCCCAGCATTTT	CASSTEQGLSNQPQHF
TRBD2	TRBV5-1	NA	TRBJ2-2	TGCGCCAGCAGCTTGGCCTACTTAGCGGGAGGTAGGACCGGGGAGCTGTTTTTT	CASSLAYLAGGRTGELFF
NA	TRBV5-4	NA	TRBJ2-2	TGTGCCATACAGGGTACACGGGAGCTGTTTTTT	CAIQGTRELFF
NA	TRBV12-5	NA	TRBJ1-1	TGTGCTAGTGGTTTGCCCTCCTCTGAAGCTTTCTTT	CASGLPSSEAFF
TRBD1	TRBV6-5	NA	TRBJ1-3	TGTGCCAGCAGTTACTCTGGACAGGGTGGAAACACCATATATTTT	CASSYSGQGGNTIYF
TRBD1	TRBV19	NA	TRBJ1-2	TGTGCCAGTAGTACCCTCGAATGGACAGGCCAAAACTATGGCTACACCTTC	CASSTLEWTGQNYGYTF
NA	TRBV27	once	TRBJ1-6	TGTGCCAGCAGAGTACAGGGCGGTTCACCCCTCCACTTT	CASRVQGGSPLHF
NA	TRBV21-1	once	TRBJ1-5	TGTGCCAGCAGCAAACGGTCACAGGGTAAGAATCAGCCCCAGCATTTT	CASSKRSQGKNQPQHF
NA	TRBV6-5	few	TRBJ1-1	TGTGCCAGCAGTTTACAGGGTCAGAACACTGAAGCTTTCTTT	CASSLQGQNTEAFF
NA	TRBV11-3	NA	TRBJ2-1	TGTGCCAGCAGCTTAGCCTTGGGAGCAGGAATTTCCTACAATGAGCAGTTCTTC	CASSLALGAGISYNEQFF